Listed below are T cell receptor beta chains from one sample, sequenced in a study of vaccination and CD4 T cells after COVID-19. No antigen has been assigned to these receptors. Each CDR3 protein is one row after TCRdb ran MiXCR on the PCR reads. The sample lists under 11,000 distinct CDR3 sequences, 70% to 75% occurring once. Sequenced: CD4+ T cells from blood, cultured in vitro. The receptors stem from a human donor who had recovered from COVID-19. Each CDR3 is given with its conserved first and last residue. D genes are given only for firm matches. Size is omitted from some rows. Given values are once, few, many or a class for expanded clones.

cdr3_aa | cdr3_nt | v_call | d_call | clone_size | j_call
CASSLDGNGYTF | TGTGCCAGCAGCTTAGACGGGAATGGCTACACCTTC | TRBV7-8 | NA | NA | TRBJ1-2
CASSPTLGGEPYEQYF | TGTGCCAGCAGTCCCACGCTGGGGGGAGAGCCCTACGAGCAGTACTTC | TRBV27 | NA | NA | TRBJ2-7
CASSRTPKLARGVADTQYF | TGCGCCAGCAGTCGGACCCCAAAGCTAGCGCGAGGTGTAGCAGATACGCAGTATTTT | TRBV10-1 | NA | NA | TRBJ2-3
CASSLTGSTEAFF | TGTGCCAGCAGCTTGACAGGCTCCACTGAAGCTTTCTTT | TRBV5-6 | NA | NA | TRBJ1-1
CASSGGSGNTIYF | TGTGCCAGCAGCGGAGGGTCTGGAAACACCATATATTTT | TRBV11-3 | NA | NA | TRBJ1-3
CASRVRGLDTQYF | TGTGCCAGCCGAGTTCGTGGGCTGGATACGCAGTATTTT | TRBV27 | NA | NA | TRBJ2-3
CSATPIGRAYEQYF | TGCAGTGCTACCCCGATCGGGAGGGCCTACGAGCAGTACTTC | TRBV20-1 | TRBD2 | NA | TRBJ2-7
CAISLTGGRRNMNTEAFF | TGTGCCATCAGTCTTACAGGGGGAAGGAGAAATATGAACACTGAAGCTTTCTTT | TRBV10-3 | TRBD1 | NA | TRBJ1-1
CATTADRVNEKLFF | TGTGCCACCACCGCGGACAGGGTAAATGAAAAACTGTTTTTT | TRBV24-1 | TRBD1 | NA | TRBJ1-4
CSARAARVNTEAFF | TGCAGTGCTAGAGCCGCCAGGGTGAACACTGAAGCTTTCTTT | TRBV20-1 | NA | few | TRBJ1-1
CASSLPGGNTEAFF | TGTGCCAGCAGTCTCCCGGGGGGGAACACTGAAGCTTTCTTT | TRBV28 | NA | NA | TRBJ1-1
CASSYTDSFSGANVLTF | TGTGCCAGCAGTTACACGGACAGCTTTTCTGGGGCCAACGTCCTGACTTTC | TRBV6-5 | NA | NA | TRBJ2-6
CAWRWDGRTEAFF | TGTGCCTGGAGGTGGGACGGGCGCACTGAAGCTTTCTTT | TRBV30 | NA | NA | TRBJ1-1
CASRSRPGGGNTEAFF | TGTGCCAGCAGATCCCGCCCTGGGGGGGGGAACACTGAAGCTTTCTTT | TRBV27 | NA | NA | TRBJ1-1
CASSYFLAGASDEQYF | TGTGCCAGCAGTTACTTTCTAGCGGGAGCCTCCGACGAGCAGTACTTC | TRBV6-2/TRBV6-3 | TRBD2 | NA | TRBJ2-7
CASSYGASNSPLHF | TGTGCCAGCAGTTACGGGGCTAGTAATTCACCCCTCCACTTT | TRBV6-5 | NA | NA | TRBJ1-6
CSARSIISSNQPQHF | TGCAGTGCTAGAAGTATCATCTCTAGCAATCAGCCCCAGCATTTT | TRBV20-1 | NA | NA | TRBJ1-5
CASRPGVLVRTDTQYF | TGTGCCAGCAGGCCCGGCGTATTGGTTCGCACAGATACGCAGTATTTT | TRBV6-2/TRBV6-3 | NA | few | TRBJ2-3
CASGQASGGEQYF | TGTGCCAGCGGGCAGGCCAGTGGGGGCGAGCAGTACTTC | TRBV6-1 | NA | NA | TRBJ2-7
CASQKSGRNQPQHF | TGTGCCAGCCAGAAGTCAGGGCGCAATCAGCCCCAGCATTTT | TRBV6-1 | NA | few | TRBJ1-5
CASRGAGDSPHNEQFF | TGTGCCAGCAGGGGGGCGGGGGACTCCCCCCACAATGAGCAGTTCTTC | TRBV6-1 | NA | NA | TRBJ2-1
CASKIGGYTDTQYF | TGTGCCAGCAAAATAGGGGGGTACACAGATACGCAGTATTTT | TRBV28 | NA | NA | TRBJ2-3
CASSERQGVGQETQYF | TGTGCCAGCAGTGAACGACAGGGGGTCGGCCAAGAGACCCAGTACTTC | TRBV27 | TRBD1 | NA | TRBJ2-5
CATSRVSASGETQYF | TGTGCCACCAGCAGAGTTTCCGCTAGCGGAGAGACCCAGTACTTC | TRBV15 | TRBD2 | NA | TRBJ2-5
CASSLNQPPDGRSF | TGTGCCAGCAGCCTCAATCAACCCCCTGACGGGCGGTCTTTC | TRBV5-4 | NA | once | TRBJ1-2
CSARPSLRGGQYF | TGCAGTGCTAGACCTTCTTTAAGGGGGGGGCAGTACTTC | TRBV20-1 | NA | NA | TRBJ2-7
CATSDPRAGGLSTDTQYF | TGTGCCACCAGTGATCCCCGGGCGGGAGGTCTGAGCACAGATACGCAGTATTTT | TRBV24-1 | TRBD2 | few | TRBJ2-3
CSVAGLAGVRKSYEQYF | TGCAGTGTTGCGGGACTAGCGGGAGTGAGAAAATCCTACGAGCAGTACTTC | TRBV20-1 | TRBD2 | NA | TRBJ2-7
CASSQAGPTNTGELFF | TGTGCCAGCAGCCAGGCTGGGCCTACGAACACCGGGGAGCTGTTTTTT | TRBV7-9 | NA | NA | TRBJ2-2
CAWSPLMVGDDTEAFF | TGTGCCTGGAGTCCCCTGATGGTGGGGGACGACACTGAAGCTTTCTTT | TRBV30 | NA | NA | TRBJ1-1
CASSTVGQTYGYTF | TGTGCCAGTAGTACGGTTGGGCAGACCTATGGCTACACCTTC | TRBV19 | NA | few | TRBJ1-2
CASSLIADTQYF | TGTGCCAGCAGCTTAATCGCAGATACGCAGTATTTT | TRBV7-9 | NA | NA | TRBJ2-3
CASRGEGNAEAFF | TGTGCCAGCAGAGGGGAGGGGAACGCTGAAGCTTTCTTT | TRBV6-1 | NA | NA | TRBJ1-1
CSTQGTSGKSSYEQYF | TGCTCGACCCAAGGGACTAGCGGAAAGAGCTCCTACGAGCAGTACTTC | TRBV20-1 | TRBD2 | few | TRBJ2-7
CATTGTYSNQPQHF | TGTGCCACCACCGGGACATATAGCAATCAGCCCCAGCATTTT | TRBV15 | NA | few | TRBJ1-5
CASSATGTKNYGYTF | TGTGCCAGCAGTGCAACCGGGACAAAGAACTATGGCTACACCTTC | TRBV6-4 | NA | NA | TRBJ1-2
CATLGGTSYF | TGTGCCACCTTGGGGGGCACGTCGTACTTC | TRBV6-1 | NA | NA | TRBJ2-7
CASSLPGQGTEQYF | TGTGCCAGCAGCTTACCGGGACAGGGTACCGAGCAGTACTTC | TRBV7-9 | TRBD1 | few | TRBJ2-7
CASSHVRGDQPQHF | TGTGCCAGCAGTCACGTCAGAGGGGATCAGCCCCAGCATTTT | TRBV27 | NA | NA | TRBJ1-5
CSARSDKHYQPQHF | TGCAGTGCTAGATCGGACAAGCATTATCAGCCCCAGCATTTT | TRBV20-1 | NA | NA | TRBJ1-5
CASSQDGGRIKRAEETQYF | TGTGCCAGCAGCCAAGATGGCGGACGGATTAAGCGGGCCGAAGAGACCCAGTACTTC | TRBV14 | NA | NA | TRBJ2-5
CASSLPAGTYEQYF | TGTGCCAGCAGCTTACCCGCGGGGACCTACGAGCAGTACTTC | TRBV7-2 | NA | NA | TRBJ2-7
CATSREGTSKGTDTQYF | TGTGCCACCAGCAGGGAAGGGACTTCCAAAGGCACAGATACGCAGTATTTT | TRBV15 | NA | NA | TRBJ2-3
CASSWGQPNTEAFF | TGTGCCAGCTCCTGGGGGCAGCCGAACACTGAAGCTTTCTTT | TRBV27 | NA | NA | TRBJ1-1
CASSSEDRPGSGYTF | TGTGCCAGCAGCTCAGAGGACAGACCTGGTTCTGGCTACACCTTC | TRBV7-9 | NA | NA | TRBJ1-2
CAWTLQGLNQPQHF | TGTGCCTGGACGTTACAGGGGTTAAATCAGCCCCAGCATTTT | TRBV30 | TRBD1 | NA | TRBJ1-5
CSGKATQETQYF | TGCAGTGGGAAAGCCACCCAAGAGACCCAGTACTTC | TRBV20-1 | NA | NA | TRBJ2-5
CASSRKLADRGETQYF | TGCGCCAGCAGCCGGAAACTAGCGGACAGAGGGGAGACCCAGTACTTC | TRBV4-3 | TRBD2 | NA | TRBJ2-5
CSARGTPDTQYF | TGCAGTGCTCGAGGGACACCAGATACGCAGTATTTT | TRBV20-1 | NA | NA | TRBJ2-3
CASSFTAGGTGELFF | TGTGCCAGCAGCTTCACAGCGGGAGGGACCGGGGAGCTGTTTTTT | TRBV7-2 | TRBD2 | NA | TRBJ2-2
CASSQSAGNEQYF | TGTGCCAGCAGCCAATCTGCAGGGAACGAGCAGTACTTC | TRBV7-3 | NA | NA | TRBJ2-7